Presented here are 15 T cell receptor beta chains from one specimen sequenced in a study of blood T cell repertoires in COVID-19. Method: immunoSEQ multiplex PCR; TCRdb's copy keeps in-frame clones and lacks some. The data hold 180,000 or so clones, with about 85% observed a single time. Sequenced input: peripheral blood. These receptors came from a woman in her 30s with active or convalescent COVID-19.

J is TRBJ2-1 and V is TRBV19, with 8 bases identical to TRBD1. V lost 1 base to trimming and J lost 8 bases; unmatched junction nucleotides: 10. There are 16 residues in the CDR3. The germline V gene encodes CDR1 LNHDA and CDR2 SQIVND (reference sequence). CDR3: CASSIATRTGRYEQFF. CDR3 in DNA: TGTGCCAGTAGTATAGCAACTAGGACAGGGAGGTATGAGCAGTTCTTC.

This chain connects TRBV27 to TRBJ1-1; a possible D gene is TRBD1 (5 bases). Germline V CDR1 and CDR2: MNHEY, SMNVEV (reference sequence). Trimming removed 5 bases from V and 1 base from J, with 14 bases in between. The CDR3 loop spans 15 amino acids. The CDR3 sequence is CASSLLTERNTEAFF. The CDR3 region has the DNA TGTGCCAGCAGTCTACTGACAGAGAGGAACACTGAAGCTTTCTTT.

The chain recombines TRBV7-2 with TRBJ2-7; a weak D match, TRBD2 (6 bases). The CDR3 runs to 14 residues. Germline CDR1 reads SGHTA; CDR2 reads FQGNSA. V was shortened by 5 bases and J by 0 bases, with 11 bases between the two germline ends. This CDR3 is CASSQQTSSYEQYF. The CDR3 DNA is TGTGCCAGCAGCCAACAGACTAGCTCCTACGAGCAGTACTTC. Combining the CDR3 with reference TRBV7-2 and TRBJ2-7 gives the whole variable domain GAGVSQSPSNKVTEKGKDVELRCDPISGHTALYWYRQSLGQGLEFLIYFQGNSAPDKSGLPSDRFSAERTGGSVSTLTIQRTQQEDSAVYLCASSQQTSSYEQYFGPGTRLTVT.

The CDR3 sequence: CASSADRGRNLNTEAFF. The CDR3, as DNA: TGTGCCAGCAGTGCCGACAGGGGGCGGAATTTGAACACTGAAGCTTTCTTT. The rearrangement links TRBV25-1 to TRBJ1-1; 10 positions match TRBD1. In germline, CDR1 is MGHDK, CDR2 SYGVNS. V gave up 4 bases and J gave up 0 bases; unmatched junction bases: 8. The CDR3 length is 17 residues.

This chain links TRBV3-1 (or the pseudogene TRBV3-2) with TRBJ1-6, with 9 bases fitting TRBD1. J gave up 8 bases and V 4 bases, and 3 bases lay outside the gene matches. The CDR3 spans 14 residues. Germline CDR1 reads LGHDT; CDR2 reads YNNKEL (reference sequence). CDR3 region: CASSRTGVDSPLHF. CDR3 DNA sequence: TGTGCCAGCAGCCGGACAGGGGTTGATTCACCCCTCCACTTT.

This rearrangement joins TRBV9 to TRBJ2-2, with 7 nucleotides matching TRBD1. The CDR3 totals 16 residues. Trimming removed 3 bases from V and 6 bases from J; junction bases left unmatched: 11. Germline CDR1 reads SGDLS; CDR2 reads YYNGEE. The CDR3 region has the DNA TGTGCCAGCAGCGCCATACAGGGGAGTTTAGCCGGGGAGCTGTTTTTT. Translating it yields CASSAIQGSLAGELFF.

The chain is built from TRBV6-4 and TRBJ1-6, with TRBD1 matching over 7 bases. The junction had 8 bases not matched to a gene; V was cut back by 0 bases and J by 6 bases. This CDR3 has 17 amino acids. Germline V gene data show CDR1 as MRHNA and CDR2 as SNTAGT. As DNA, the CDR3 is TGTGCCAGCAGTGACTCGAGTCAGGGGGGACTTAATTCACCCCTCCACTTT. Its translation is CASSDSSQGGLNSPLHF.

The chain carries TRBV3-1 (or the pseudogene TRBV3-2) and TRBJ2-5, with 9 bases matching TRBD2. The CDR3 loop spans 17 amino acids. Germline CDR1 is LGHDT and CDR2 is YNNKEL (reference sequence). V shed 1 base and J 5 bases; nucleotides not matched to a gene: 11. The CDR3 loop reads CASSQAGRGGLRETQYF. The CDR3 DNA sequence: TGTGCCAGCAGCCAAGCTGGGCGGGGGGGCCTAAGGGAGACCCAGTACTTC.

V gene TRBV25-1 combines with J gene TRBJ2-1; 8 nucleotides agree with TRBD2. J was trimmed by 7 bases and V by 3 bases; bases with no gene match: 2. The CDR3 sequence is 13 residues long. Germline V gene sequence: CDR1 MGHDK, CDR2 SYGVNS. The CDR3 nucleotides are TGTGCCAGCAGTGAGGCGGGGGGTAATGAGCAGTTCTTC. Its translation: CASSEAGGNEQFF.

The chain joins TRBV4-2 to TRBJ1-3, with 7 bases matching TRBD1. The germline V gene encodes CDR1 LGHNA and CDR2 YNFKEQ. The CDR3 totals 15 residues. Germline trimming cut 4 bases from V and 4 bases from J; bases unmatched to any gene: 7. In DNA, the CDR3 is TGTGCCAGCAGCCTTCTACAGGGGAAAGGAAACACCATATATTTT. It encodes CASSLLQGKGNTIYF.

The chain uses TRBV4-2 and TRBJ2-1; 12 bases are shared with TRBD2. Germline values: CDR1 LGHNA, CDR2 YNFKEQ. The CDR3 loop spans 17 amino acids. V dropped 0 bases and J dropped 8; count of bases not matched to a gene: 8. The CDR3 bases are TGTGCCAGCAGCCAAGAAATTACTAGCGGGGGGAGGGATGAGCAGTTCTTC. Protein product: CASSQEITSGGRDEQFF.

The chain combines TRBV19 with TRBJ1-5, with D tentatively TRBD1 (6 bases). The V end lost 2 bases, the J end lost 1 base, and 9 bases lay between the germline ends. Germline V gives CDR1 LNHDA, CDR2 SQIVND (reference sequence). The CDR3 extends over 15 amino acids. The CDR3 nucleotides are TGTGCCAGTAGTATACAAAGGGGGAGCAATCAGCCCCAGCATTTT. This sequence encodes CASSIQRGSNQPQHF.

V usage is TRBV19 and J usage is TRBJ2-1, with 9 nucleotides matching TRBD1. The CDR3 has 16 amino acids. Germline CDR1 and CDR2: LNHDA and SQIVND (reference sequence). Trimming at V came to 0 bases and at J to 7 bases, leaving 7 bases not matched to a gene. The CDR3 sequence: CASSIDRDRVGNEQFF. CDR3 nucleotides: TGTGCCAGTAGTATAGATAGGGACAGGGTGGGAAATGAGCAGTTCTTC.

J is TRBJ2-7 and V is TRBV3-1 (or the pseudogene TRBV3-2); 7 bases are shared with TRBD1. The V and J ends lost 1 base and 7 bases, in that order; junction bases with no gene match: 7. The germline gives CDR1 LGHDT, CDR2 YNNKEL (reference sequence). This CDR3 is 14 amino acids long. CDR3 loop: CASSQANRGSEQYF. The CDR3 coding sequence is TGTGCCAGCAGCCAAGCAAACAGGGGAAGTGAGCAGTACTTC.

This clone has more than one count but fewer than ten. This chain connects TRBV18 to TRBJ2-1; D is perhaps TRBD2 (5 bases). Germline V gene sequence: CDR1 KGHSH, CDR2 LQKENI. This CDR3 spans 13 amino acids. The germline V and J ends were trimmed by 6 bases and 4 bases, with 10 bases remaining between them. The CDR3 region has the DNA TGTGCCAGCTCCGGACTGCCTTACAATGAGCAGTTCTTC. This gives the protein CASSGLPYNEQFF.